Below are 32 T cell receptor beta chains sequenced from a single sample in a study of CD8 T cells in ankylosing spondylitis. Study-wide results and limits: A TCR beta motif of roughly 8 highly homologous variants seemed to mark ankylosing spondylitis blood.

Their recognized antigens are unknown. MiXCR was run by TCRdb on the 5' RACE reads, yielding one entry per CDR3 protein. The data hold hundreds of thousands of distinct CDR3 sequences, with approximately 20% observed a single time. The material sequenced was blood, either unsorted or a sorted T cell fraction (not recorded which). These receptors all come from a male donor with ankylosing spondylitis.

The genes are TRBV12-3 or TRBV12-4 and TRBJ2-7; a possible D gene is TRBD1 (6 bases). Trimming stripped 2 bases from V and 0 bases from J, with 8 bases between. This CDR3 is built from 14 residues. The CDR3 bases are TGTGCCAGCAGTTTACAGGACAGCTCCTACGAGCAGTACTTC. Protein product: CASSLQDSSYEQYF.

This rearrangement joins TRBV6-1 to TRBJ2-7; 8 nucleotides line up with TRBD2. Germline values: CDR1 MNHNS, CDR2 SASEGT. There are 15 residues in the CDR3. J lost 2 bases, V lost 5 bases, and 8 bases had no gene match. The CDR3 region is CASSPERGIPYEQYF. CDR3 nucleotide sequence: TGTGCCAGCAGTCCAGAGCGGGGGATCCCCTACGAGCAGTACTTC.

This clonotype was counted only a few times. This chain joins TRBV4-2 and TRBJ2-5; tentative D call: TRBD1 (5 bases). V lost 3 bases to trimming and J lost 9 bases, with 17 bases between them. This CDR3 region has 14 residues. Germline V CDR1 and CDR2: LGHNA, YNFKEQ. CDR3 in amino acids: CASSHSDTVGAQYF. The CDR3 bases are TGTGCCAGCAGCCACTCCGACACGGTAGGGGCCCAGTACTTC.

The chain combines TRBV6-1 with TRBJ2-2, with 10 nucleotides matching TRBD1. Trimming took 5 bases from V and 6 from J; bases not matched to a gene: 6. This CDR3 has 15 amino acids. Per germline, CDR1 MNHNS and CDR2 SASEGT. The CDR3 bases are TGTGCCAGCAGTCCCCCCGGGACAGGGGCCGGGGAGCTGTTTTTT. Translating it yields CASSPPGTGAGELFF.

This clonotype was counted a few times. The chain is built from TRBV5-1 and TRBJ1-1; D remains ambiguous. V was trimmed by 0 bases and J by 3 bases, leaving 12 bases between them. CDR3 length: 15 residues. Germline CDR1 reads SGHRS; CDR2 reads YFSETQ. The CDR3 loop reads CASSLVGLTDTEAFF. The CDR3 DNA reads TGCGCCAGCAGCTTGGTAGGGTTGACCGACACTGAAGCTTTCTTT.

The CDR3 bases are TGCAGCGTTGGCCCCAGGGGGCCCGGTGAAGCTTTCTTT. As protein: CSVGPRGPGEAFF. This chain joins TRBV29-1 and TRBJ1-1, with TRBD1 matching 8 bases. CDR3 length: 13 amino acids. Germline lookup yields CDR1 SQVTM and CDR2 ANQGSEA. Trimming removed 4 bases from V and 7 bases from J; junction bases left unmatched: 8. Combining the CDR3 with reference TRBV29-1 and TRBJ1-1 gives the whole variable domain SAVISQKPSRDICQRGTSLTIQCQVDSQVTMMFWYRQQPGQSLTLIATANQGSEATYESGFVIDKFPISRPNLTFSTLTVSNMSPEDSSIYLCSVGPRGPGEAFFGQGTRLTVV.

Many counts were recorded for this clonotype. The V and J genes are TRBV29-1 and TRBJ2-1, with TRBD1 matching over 9 bases. The CDR3 covers 15 residues. V lost 7 bases to trimming and J lost 7 bases; unmatched junction nucleotides: 14. CDR1 and CDR2 (germline): SQVTM, ANQGSEA. This CDR3 reads CSGTGTGLHRNEQFF. The CDR3 region has the DNA TGCAGCGGGACCGGGACAGGGCTCCACAGAAATGAGCAGTTCTTC.

This clonotype has more than one count but fewer than ten. One junction end does not reproduce the germline sequence, and a read error may be involved. The chain uses TRBV6-5 and TRBJ2-7; D might be TRBD2 (5 bases). This CDR3 region has 15 residues. CDR1 and CDR2 (germline): MNHEY, SVGAGI. As DNA, the CDR3 is TGTGCCAGCAGCTACTCTGACGGGGACTCCTACGAGCAGTACTTC. Residues: CASSYSDGDSYEQYF.

There are a few counts of this clonotype. This chain connects TRBV4-1 to TRBJ2-7; D perhaps matches TRBD1 (5 bases). The germline gives CDR1 MGHRA, CDR2 YSYEKL. This CDR3 spans 14 amino acids. V was clipped by 0 bases and J by 3 bases, with 9 bases between them. CDR3 nucleotides: TGCGCCAGCAGCCAAGATTGGGGCGACTACGAGCAGTACTTC. Protein product: CASSQDWGDYEQYF.

This clonotype was seen more than once but under ten times. V gene TRBV27 combines with J gene TRBJ2-1, with 7 bases fitting TRBD1. V lost 2 bases, J lost 3 bases, and 4 bases stayed unmatched. The germline V gene encodes CDR1 MNHEY and CDR2 SMNVEV (reference sequence). The CDR3 extends over 15 amino acids. CDR3 amino acids: CASSLEQGDYNEQFF. The CDR3 DNA reads TGTGCCAGCAGTTTAGAGCAGGGGGACTACAATGAGCAGTTCTTC.

The sample holds a few counts of this clonotype. V is TRBV5-1 and J is TRBJ2-5; D is unclear. Germline V lookup: CDR1 SGHRS, CDR2 YFSETQ. V was trimmed by 2 bases and J by 3 bases, leaving 8 bases between them. CDR3 length: 13 amino acids. The CDR3 region is CASSFELEETQYF. The CDR3, as DNA: TGCGCCAGCAGCTTTGAGTTGGAAGAGACCCAGTACTTC.

V is TRBV11-1 and J is TRBJ2-3, with a tentative D call TRBD2 (6 bases). CDR3 size: 18 residues. Trimming removed 4 bases from V and 0 bases from J, with 20 bases in between. The germline gives CDR1 SGHAT, CDR2 FQDESV (reference sequence). DNA for the CDR3: TGTGCCAGCAGCTCCCCACCGGGAGAAACTTATAGCACAGATACGCAGTATTTT. It yields the protein CASSSPPGETYSTDTQYF.

In this sample, this clonotype turned up a few times. The CDR3 DNA reads TGCAGCGTTGCTAAAGGGTCTGAGCAGTTCTTC. This codes for CSVAKGSEQFF. The rearrangement uses TRBV29-1 and TRBJ2-1; D call uncertain. Trimming took off 4 bases at V and 9 bases at J, with 10 bases between the two ends. The CDR3 runs 11 residues. Germline V gene data show CDR1 as SQVTM and CDR2 as ANQGSEA.

There are a few counts of this clonotype. The gene calls are TRBV13 and TRBJ1-3, with D tentatively TRBD1 (6 bases). V shed 5 bases and J shed 2 bases, with 13 bases lying between them. Looked up from germline, CDR1 is PRHDT and CDR2 is FYEKMQ (reference sequence). The CDR3 spans 15 residues. CDR3 bases: TGTGCCAGCAGCCTACAGGGAAGGACTGGAAACACCATATATTTT. Encoded protein: CASSLQGRTGNTIYF. Full variable domain (outside the CDR3, taken from reference TRBV13 and TRBJ1-3): AAGVIQSPRHLIKEKRETATLKCYPIPRHDTVYWYQQGPGQDPQFLISFYEKMQSDKGSIPDRFSAQQFSDYHSELNMSSLELGDSALYFCASSLQGRTGNTIYFGEGSWLTVV.

This rearrangement joins TRBV7-9 to TRBJ2-1; D not certain. Germline CDR1 SEHNR, CDR2 FQNEAQ (reference sequence). The germline V and J ends were trimmed by 4 bases and 4 bases, with 14 bases remaining between them. CDR3 length equals 15 residues. DNA for the CDR3: TGTGCCAGCAGCTCGCACGATCACCCGTACAATGAGCAGTTCTTC. This translates into CASSSHDHPYNEQFF.

In its sample, this clonotype was seen many times. The chain uses TRBV12-3 or TRBV12-4 and TRBJ1-4; TRBD1 is a possible D gene (5 bases). The CDR3 sequence is 17 residues long. With 5 bases removed from V and 8 bases from J, the gap between germline ends came to 24 bases. CDR3 DNA: TGTGCCAGCAGTCGAGAGTGGGGGGTAGCGGGGGAAGAAAAACTGTTTTTT. Translation: CASSREWGVAGEEKLFF.

The chain combines TRBV20-1 with TRBJ2-3; 8 bases align to TRBD1. The J segment lost 6 bases and the V segment lost 3 bases, leaving 14 bases of the junction unmatched. The CDR3 extends over 16 amino acids. Germline CDR1 reads DFQATT; CDR2 reads SNEGSKA (reference sequence). The CDR3 DNA reads as TGCAGTGCTAGCCTCGGACAGGGCTGGTTTAGTGATACGCAGTATTTT. It specifies CSASLGQGWFSDTQYF.

Many counts were recorded for this clonotype. The chain has TRBV29-1 and TRBJ2-7; D is tentatively TRBD1 or TRBD2 (6 bases each). Trimming shortened V by 3 bases and J by 6 bases, and 18 bases separated the two germline ends. The germline gives CDR1 SQVTM, CDR2 ANQGSEA. CDR3 size: 14 residues. The CDR3 nucleotides read TGCAGCGTTGAGGGGGGCATGGTCCTGGGCGAGCAGTACTTC. Its protein product is CSVEGGMVLGEQYF.

The chain carries TRBV20-1 and TRBJ2-1; D is uncertain. The CDR3 is 15 amino acids. Germline lookup yields CDR1 DFQATT and CDR2 SNEGSKA (reference sequence). Trimming took off 1 base at V and 8 bases at J, with 18 bases between the two ends. The CDR3 nucleotides read TGCAGTGCTAGAGGATCCAGCGATCTTTGGGATGAGCAGTTCTTC. Protein product: CSARGSSDLWDEQFF.

This clonotype showed up just a few times. The rearrangement links TRBV20-1 to TRBJ1-5; D call uncertain. Per germline, CDR1 DFQATT and CDR2 SNEGSKA (reference sequence). V was shortened by 5 bases and J by 5 bases, with 16 bases between the two germline ends. The CDR3 consists of 14 residues. This CDR3 reads CSAGRTFGHQPQHF. The CDR3 DNA follows: TGCAGTGCTGGTAGGACTTTTGGGCATCAGCCCCAGCATTTT.

The gene calls are TRBV30 and TRBJ1-1; perhaps TRBD1 as D (5 bases). The germline V gene has CDR1 GTSNPN and CDR2 SVGIG (reference sequence). V gave up 3 bases and J gave up 5 bases, with 13 bases separating them. The CDR3 sequence is 13 residues long. The CDR3 bases are TGTGCCTGGAGGGCCCAGGGTTTAACTGAAGCTTTCTTT. Its translation is CAWRAQGLTEAFF.

A few counts support this clonotype. The chain uses TRBV7-8 and TRBJ1-1; TRBD1 matches 8 bases. Looked up from germline, CDR1 is SGHVS and CDR2 is FQNEAQ. This CDR3 has 14 residues. The trim removed 1 base at V and 5 bases at J, leaving 3 bases unmatched. Here the CDR3 reads CASSLGTGLTEAFF. CDR3 nucleotide sequence: TGTGCCAGCAGCTTAGGGACAGGGCTGACTGAAGCTTTCTTT.

In the case of this clonotype: One junction end disagrees with the germline gene, perhaps due to a read error. The chain carries TRBV20-1 and TRBJ2-7; D unresolved. Germline V gene lookup returns CDR1 DFQATT and CDR2 SNEGSKA (reference sequence). The CDR3 loop spans 15 amino acids. The CDR3 region has the DNA TGCTGTGCTATCAATAGGCCTCCGGGCAACTACGAGCAGTACTTC. It yields the protein CCAINRPPGNYEQYF.

This clonotype was counted a few times. The chain uses TRBV12-3 or TRBV12-4 and TRBJ1-2, with D uncertain. Trimming cost V 5 bases and J 7 bases, with 14 bases left between them. The CDR3 loop spans 13 amino acids. The chain's CDR3 is CASSPSPGSGYTF. The CDR3 nucleotides read TGTGCCAGCAGTCCTTCCCCAGGATCTGGCTACACCTTC.

This clonotype was counted between two and nine times. The CDR3 loop is CATSVRGDFAEAFF. The DNA of the CDR3 is TGTGCCACCAGCGTCAGGGGGGACTTCGCTGAAGCTTTCTTT. V gene TRBV15 combines with J gene TRBJ1-1, with 7 bases lining up with TRBD1. This CDR3 has 14 residues. Germline lookup yields CDR1 LNHNV and CDR2 YYDKDF (reference sequence). After removal of 5 bases from V and 6 bases from J, the junction contained 9 bases not matched to a gene.

The genes are TRBV7-2 and TRBJ2-7; 9 bases align to TRBD2. Germline V CDR1 and CDR2: SGHTA, FQGNSA. The CDR3 consists of 17 residues. Trimming at V came to 5 bases and at J to 2 bases, leaving 13 bases not matched to a gene. The CDR3 is CASSPAFVREGTYEQYF. In nucleotides, the CDR3 is TGTGCCAGCAGCCCTGCCTTTGTGCGGGAGGGGACCTACGAGCAGTACTTC. Using reference TRBV7-2 and TRBJ2-7 for the parts outside the CDR3, the full variable domain is GAGVSQSPSNKVTEKGKDVELRCDPISGHTALYWYRQSLGQGLEFLIYFQGNSAPDKSGLPSDRFSAERTGGSVSTLTIQRTQQEDSAVYLCASSPAFVREGTYEQYFGPGTRLTVT.

The rearrangement joins TRBV4-1 to TRBJ2-1, with D possibly being TRBD1 (5 bases). This CDR3 has 15 amino acids. Germline V lookup: CDR1 MGHRA, CDR2 YSYEKL. Between the trimmed V and J ends, which lost 1 base and 10 bases, there was a span of 17 bases. CDR3 sequence: CASSQAVSRQLEQFF. The DNA of the CDR3 is TGCGCCAGCAGCCAAGCGGTGTCCCGACAGTTGGAGCAGTTCTTC.

This clonotype occurred a few times. This chain uses TRBV27 with TRBJ2-7; D could derive from TRBD1 or TRBD2 (6 bases each). The CDR3 extends over 15 amino acids. In germline, CDR1 is MNHEY, CDR2 SMNVEV (reference sequence). V lost 2 bases, J lost 6 bases, and 17 bases lay in between. CDR3 DNA: TGTGCCAGCAGTTTAGAGGGGGGCCTAGTCCGCGAGCAGTACTTC. It specifies CASSLEGGLVREQYF.

In DNA form, the CDR3 reads TGCGCCAGCAGCCAATATAGTGGGGAAATGAACACTGAAGCTTTCTTT. Translating gives CASSQYSGEMNTEAFF. This chain links TRBV4-1 with TRBJ1-1; no clear D gene. V lost 2 bases and J lost 0, with 13 bases in between. This CDR3 has 16 amino acids. Germline values: CDR1 MGHRA, CDR2 YSYEKL.

This chain links TRBV2 with TRBJ2-2; D is ambiguous. CDR1 and CDR2 from the germline V gene are SNHLY and FYNNEI. V lost 6 bases and J 3 bases, leaving 8 bases between the germline ends. The CDR3 consists of 13 residues. The CDR3: CASSDPHTGELFF. The CDR3 DNA follows: TGTGCCAGCAGCGACCCACACACCGGGGAGCTGTTTTTT.

This clonotype was detected a few times. This rearrangement joins TRBV11-2 to TRBJ2-1, with TRBD2 matching 12 bases. This CDR3 is built from 18 residues. J gave up 8 bases and V 1 base, and 12 bases lay outside the gene matches. CDR1 SGHAT and CDR2 FQNNGV come from the germline V gene. The DNA for the CDR3 is TGTGCCAGCAGCTTAGTACCCCGGAGACTAGCGGGGGTAGATGAGCAGTTCTTC. Its translation: CASSLVPRRLAGVDEQFF.

A few counts support this clonotype. The chain recombines TRBV27 with TRBJ2-7; 7 positions agree with TRBD1. Germline CDR1 MNHEY, CDR2 SMNVEV (reference sequence). Unmatched junction bases numbered 5, after V lost 6 bases and J lost 3 bases. The CDR3 is 13 amino acids. The CDR3 nucleotides are TGTGCCAGCAGCACCACAGGGGTCTACGAGCAGTACTTC. Translating it yields CASSTTGVYEQYF.